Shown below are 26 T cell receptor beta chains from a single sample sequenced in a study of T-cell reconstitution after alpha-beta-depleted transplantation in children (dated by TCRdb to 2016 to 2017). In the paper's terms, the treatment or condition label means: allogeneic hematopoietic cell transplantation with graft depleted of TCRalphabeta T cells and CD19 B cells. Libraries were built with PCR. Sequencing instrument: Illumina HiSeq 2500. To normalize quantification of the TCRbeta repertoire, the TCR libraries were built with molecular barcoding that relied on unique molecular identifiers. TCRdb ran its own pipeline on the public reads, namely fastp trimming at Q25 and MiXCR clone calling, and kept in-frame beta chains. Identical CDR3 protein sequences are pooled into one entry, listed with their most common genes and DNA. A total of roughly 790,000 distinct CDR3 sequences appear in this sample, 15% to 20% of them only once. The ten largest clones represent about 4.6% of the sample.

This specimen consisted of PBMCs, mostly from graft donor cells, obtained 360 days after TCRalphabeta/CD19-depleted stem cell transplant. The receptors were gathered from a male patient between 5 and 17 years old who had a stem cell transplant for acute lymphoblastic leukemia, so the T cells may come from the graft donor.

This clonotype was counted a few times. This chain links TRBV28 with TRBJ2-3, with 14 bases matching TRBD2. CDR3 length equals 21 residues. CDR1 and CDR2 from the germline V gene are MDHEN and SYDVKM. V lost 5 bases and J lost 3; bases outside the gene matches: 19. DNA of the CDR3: TGTGCCAGCAGTATCCCTCGGACAGCAACTCGGACTAGCGGGAGGACAGATACGCAGTATTTT. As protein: CASSIPRTATRTSGRTDTQYF.

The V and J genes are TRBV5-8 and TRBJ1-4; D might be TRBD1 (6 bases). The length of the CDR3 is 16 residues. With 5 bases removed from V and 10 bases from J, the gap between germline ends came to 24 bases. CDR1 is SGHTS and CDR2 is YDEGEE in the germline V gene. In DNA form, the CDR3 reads TGTGCCAGCAGACCTCCTTGGAGACAGGTAGAAGGAAAACTGTTTTTT. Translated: CASRPPWRQVEGKLFF. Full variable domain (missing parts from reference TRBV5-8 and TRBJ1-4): EAGVTQSPTHLIKTRGQQATLRCSPISGHTSVYWYQQALGLGLQFLLWYDEGEERNRGNFPPRFSGRQFPNYSSELNVNALELEDSALYLCASRPPWRQVEGKLFFGSGTQLSVL.

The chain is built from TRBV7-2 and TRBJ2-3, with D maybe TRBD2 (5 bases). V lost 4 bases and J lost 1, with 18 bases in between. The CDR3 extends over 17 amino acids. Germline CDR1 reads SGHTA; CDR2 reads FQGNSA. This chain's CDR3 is CASSSLGGLWGTDTQYF. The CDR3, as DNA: TGTGCCAGCAGCTCCCTCGGAGGACTCTGGGGCACAGATACGCAGTATTTT. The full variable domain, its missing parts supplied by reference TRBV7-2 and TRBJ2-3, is GAGVSQSPSNKVTEKGKDVELRCDPISGHTALYWYRQSLGQGLEFLIYFQGNSAPDKSGLPSDRFSAERTGGSVSTLTIQRTQQEDSAVYLCASSSLGGLWGTDTQYFGPGTRLTVL.

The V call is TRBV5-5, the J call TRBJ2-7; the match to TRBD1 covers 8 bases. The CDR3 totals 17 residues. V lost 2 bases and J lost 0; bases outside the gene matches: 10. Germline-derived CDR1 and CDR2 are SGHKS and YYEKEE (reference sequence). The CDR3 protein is CASSFSYDRGYSYEQYF. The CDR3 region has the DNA TGTGCCAGCAGCTTCAGCTACGACAGGGGCTACTCCTACGAGCAGTACTTC.

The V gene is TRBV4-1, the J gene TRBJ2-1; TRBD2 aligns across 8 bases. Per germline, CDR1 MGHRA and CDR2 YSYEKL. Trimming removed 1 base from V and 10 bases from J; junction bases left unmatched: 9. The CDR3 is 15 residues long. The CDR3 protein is CASSQASGRAGEQFF. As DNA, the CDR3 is TGCGCCAGCAGCCAAGCCTCCGGGAGGGCCGGGGAGCAGTTCTTC.

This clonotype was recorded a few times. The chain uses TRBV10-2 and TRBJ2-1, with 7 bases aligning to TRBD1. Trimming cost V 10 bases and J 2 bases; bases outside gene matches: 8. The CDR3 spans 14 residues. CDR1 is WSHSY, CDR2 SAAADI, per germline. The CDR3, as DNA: TGCGCCACCGGGCCCGGGACAGCCTACAATGAGCAGTTCTTC. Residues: CATGPGTAYNEQFF.

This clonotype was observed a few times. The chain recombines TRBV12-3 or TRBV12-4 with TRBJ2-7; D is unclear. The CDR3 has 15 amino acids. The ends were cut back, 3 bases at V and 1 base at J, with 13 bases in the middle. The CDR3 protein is CASSFSTTYSYEQYF. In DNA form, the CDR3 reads TGTGCCAGCAGTTTTTCTACGACTTATTCCTACGAGCAGTACTTC.

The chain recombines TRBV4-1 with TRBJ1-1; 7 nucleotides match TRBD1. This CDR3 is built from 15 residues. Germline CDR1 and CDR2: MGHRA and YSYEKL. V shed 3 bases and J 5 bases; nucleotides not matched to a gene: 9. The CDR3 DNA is TGCGCCAGCAGCCAGATTCAGGGGGAGAGTACTGAAGCTTTCTTT. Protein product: CASSQIQGESTEAFF.

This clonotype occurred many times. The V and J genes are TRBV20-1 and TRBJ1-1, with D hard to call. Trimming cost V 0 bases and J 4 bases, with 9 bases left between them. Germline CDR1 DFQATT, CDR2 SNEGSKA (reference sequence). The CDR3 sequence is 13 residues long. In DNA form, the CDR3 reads TGCAGTGCTAGAGATCTACGGGTCACTGAAGCTTTCTTT. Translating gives CSARDLRVTEAFF.

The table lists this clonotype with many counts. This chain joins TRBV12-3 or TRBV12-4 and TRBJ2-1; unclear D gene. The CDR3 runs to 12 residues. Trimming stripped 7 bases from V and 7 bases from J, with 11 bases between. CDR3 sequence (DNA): TGTGCCAGCACCTCGGATTGGAATGAGCAGTTCTTC. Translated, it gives CASTSDWNEQFF.

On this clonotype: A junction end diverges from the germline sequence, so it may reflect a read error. This CDR3 is CATSRDGGGETLYF. The CDR3 nucleotides read TGTGCCACCAGCAGAGATGGGGGGGGAGAGACCCTGTACTTC. This rearrangement joins TRBV15 to TRBJ2-5, with 7 bases matching TRBD2. The CDR3 totals 14 residues. The germline V gene encodes CDR1 LNHNV and CDR2 YYDKDF (reference sequence).

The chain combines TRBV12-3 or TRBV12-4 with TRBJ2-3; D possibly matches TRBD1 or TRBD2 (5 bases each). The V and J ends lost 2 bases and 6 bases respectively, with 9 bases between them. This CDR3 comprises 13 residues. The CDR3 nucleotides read TGTGCCAGCAGTTTATTTGAGGGGGATACGCAGTATTTT. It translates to CASSLFEGDTQYF.

CDR3 in amino acids: CSASGTLQGPQHF. In nucleotides, the CDR3 is TGCAGTGCTAGTGGGACCTTACAGGGTCCCCAGCATTTT. The V and J genes are TRBV20-1 and TRBJ1-5; TRBD1 is a possible D gene (6 bases). The CDR3 loop spans 13 amino acids. Trimming left V 3 bases short and J 10 bases short, with 16 bases between. The V gene's germline CDR1 is DFQATT and CDR2 SNEGSKA (reference sequence).

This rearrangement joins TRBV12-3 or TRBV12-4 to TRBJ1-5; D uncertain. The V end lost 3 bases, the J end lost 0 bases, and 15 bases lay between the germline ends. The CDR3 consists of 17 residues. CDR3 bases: TGTGCCAGCAGTTTCTCCGGGCGGAGCTATAGCAATCAGCCCCAGCATTTT. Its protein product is CASSFSGRSYSNQPQHF.

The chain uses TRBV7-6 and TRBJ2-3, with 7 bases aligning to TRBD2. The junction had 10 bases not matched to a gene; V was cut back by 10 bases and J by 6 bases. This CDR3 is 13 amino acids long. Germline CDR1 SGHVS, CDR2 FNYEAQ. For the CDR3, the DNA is TGTGCCACCGGGGGGTCCTCTTGGGATACGCAGTATTTT. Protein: CATGGSSWDTQYF. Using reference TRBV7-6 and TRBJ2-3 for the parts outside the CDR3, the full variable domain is GAGVSQSPRYKVTKRGQDVALRCDPISGHVSLYWYRQALGQGPEFLTYFNYEAQQDKSGLPNDRFSAERPEGSISTLTIQRTEQRDSAMYRCATGGSSWDTQYFGPGTRLTVL.

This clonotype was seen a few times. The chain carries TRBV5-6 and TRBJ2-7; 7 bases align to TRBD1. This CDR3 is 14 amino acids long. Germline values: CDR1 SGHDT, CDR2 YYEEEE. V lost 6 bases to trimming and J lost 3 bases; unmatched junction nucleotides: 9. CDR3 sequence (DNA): TGTGCCAGCATGCTAGGGGACAGTATCTACGAGCAGTACTTC. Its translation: CASMLGDSIYEQYF.

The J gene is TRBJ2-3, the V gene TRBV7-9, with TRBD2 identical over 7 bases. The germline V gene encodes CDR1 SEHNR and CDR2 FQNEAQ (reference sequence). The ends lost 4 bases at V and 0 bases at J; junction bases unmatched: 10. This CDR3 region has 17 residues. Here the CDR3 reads CASSSLLSGLSTDTQYF. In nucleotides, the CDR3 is TGTGCCAGCAGCTCCCTACTTAGCGGGCTAAGCACAGATACGCAGTATTTT.

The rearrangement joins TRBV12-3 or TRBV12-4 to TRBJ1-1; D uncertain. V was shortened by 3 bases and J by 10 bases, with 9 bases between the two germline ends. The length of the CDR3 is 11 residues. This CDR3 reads CASSLWSGAFF. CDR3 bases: TGTGCCAGCAGTTTGTGGTCTGGAGCTTTCTTT.

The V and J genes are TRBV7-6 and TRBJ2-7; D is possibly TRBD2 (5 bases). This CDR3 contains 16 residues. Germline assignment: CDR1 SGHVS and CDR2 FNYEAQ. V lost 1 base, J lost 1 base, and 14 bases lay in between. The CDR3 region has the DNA TGTGCCAGCAGCTTAGGGTTCGGGGTCTCGTCCTACGAGCAGTACTTC. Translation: CASSLGFGVSSYEQYF.

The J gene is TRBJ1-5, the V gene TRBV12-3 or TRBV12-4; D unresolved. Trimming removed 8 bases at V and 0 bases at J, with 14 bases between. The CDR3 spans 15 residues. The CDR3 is CASAGSSDSNQPQHF. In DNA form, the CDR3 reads TGTGCCAGCGCCGGGTCCAGCGATAGCAATCAGCCCCAGCATTTT.

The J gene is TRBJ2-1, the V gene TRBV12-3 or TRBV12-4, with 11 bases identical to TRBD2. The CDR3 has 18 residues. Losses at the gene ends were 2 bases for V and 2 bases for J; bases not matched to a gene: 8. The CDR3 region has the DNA TGTGCCAGCAGTTTATCCTCTAGCGGGGGGTTCCCCTACAATGAGCAGTTCTTC. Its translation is CASSLSSSGGFPYNEQFF.

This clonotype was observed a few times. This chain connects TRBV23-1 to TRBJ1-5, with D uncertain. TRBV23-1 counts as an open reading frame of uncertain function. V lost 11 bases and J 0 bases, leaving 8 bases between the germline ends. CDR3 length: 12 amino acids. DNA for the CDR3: TGCGCCGGACGGTATAGCAATCAGCCCCAGCATTTT. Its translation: CAGRYSNQPQHF.

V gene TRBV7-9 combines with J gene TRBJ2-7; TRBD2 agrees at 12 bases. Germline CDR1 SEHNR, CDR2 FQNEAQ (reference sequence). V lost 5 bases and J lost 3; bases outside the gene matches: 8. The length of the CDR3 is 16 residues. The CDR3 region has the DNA TGTGCCAGCAGCGCCAGACTAGCGGGAGCGCTCTACGAGCAGTACTTC. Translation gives CASSARLAGALYEQYF.

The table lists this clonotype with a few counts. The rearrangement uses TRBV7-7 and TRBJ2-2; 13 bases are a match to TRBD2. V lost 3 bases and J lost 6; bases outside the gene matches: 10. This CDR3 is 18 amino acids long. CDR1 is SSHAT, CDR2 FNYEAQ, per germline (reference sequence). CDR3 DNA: TGTGCCAGCAGCTTCAGACTAGCGGGAGGAGGGACACCCGGGGAGCTGTTTTTT. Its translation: CASSFRLAGGGTPGELFF.

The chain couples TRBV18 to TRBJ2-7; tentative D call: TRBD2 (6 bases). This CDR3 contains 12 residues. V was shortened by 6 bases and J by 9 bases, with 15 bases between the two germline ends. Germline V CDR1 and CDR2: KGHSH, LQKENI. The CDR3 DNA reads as TGTGCCAGCTCCGGGACTGATTTTTTGCAGTACTTC. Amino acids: CASSGTDFLQYF.

The CDR3 sequence: CASSLEALIQTQETQYF. The CDR3, as DNA: TGTGCCAGCAGCTTAGAAGCACTGATACAGACCCAAGAGACCCAGTACTTC. The J gene is TRBJ2-5, the V gene TRBV7-8; D gene unclear. The CDR3 has 17 residues. Germline CDR1 reads SGHVS; CDR2 reads FQNEAQ. Trimming took 1 base from V and 1 from J, leaving 16 bases between them.